The entry that follows covers one T cell receptor (beta chain) sequence. The antigen is not known. This entry comes from a study of cytomegalovirus exposure and HLA in healthy donors. Study at large: It was reported in a later analysis that the same platform had been used for the 110 or so validation repertoires as for the 550 to 750 first-cohort repertoires.

Study observations and caveats: The study flagged about 150 TCR beta chains as cytomegalovirus-associated.

Clones were read by immunoSEQ multiplex PCR, and TCRdb kept only the in-frame ones, dropping some. The table includes 200,000 to 250,000 clones, around 88% detected once. The source of this sequence is a woman between 18 and 29 years old in good health and CMV-seronegative. Sequencing input: PBMCs.

The CDR3: CASSSQTSGQFF. CDR3 DNA sequence: TGTGCCAGCAGCTCCCAGACTAGCGGGCAGTTCTTC. J is TRBJ2-1 and V is TRBV11-2; 9 nucleotides agree with TRBD2. Unmatched junction bases numbered 4, after V lost 4 bases and J lost 12 bases. The germline V gene encodes CDR1 SGHAT and CDR2 FQNNGV. There are 12 residues in the CDR3.